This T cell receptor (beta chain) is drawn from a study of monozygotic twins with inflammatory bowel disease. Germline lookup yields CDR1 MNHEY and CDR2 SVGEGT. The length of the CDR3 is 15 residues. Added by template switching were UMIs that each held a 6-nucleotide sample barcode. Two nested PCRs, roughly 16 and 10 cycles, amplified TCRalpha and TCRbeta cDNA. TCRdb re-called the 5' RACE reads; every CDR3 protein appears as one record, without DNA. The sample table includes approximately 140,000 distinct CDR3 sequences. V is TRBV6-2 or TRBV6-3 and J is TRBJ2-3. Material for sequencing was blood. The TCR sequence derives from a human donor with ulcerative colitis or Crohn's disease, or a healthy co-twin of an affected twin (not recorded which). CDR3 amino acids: CASSYLARGADTQYF.